These 9 T cell receptor beta chains share one sample of origin, sequenced in a study of PD-L1 blockade in urothelial cancer. Libraries were prepared by immunoSEQ multiplex PCR; TCRdb keeps only in-frame clonotypes and omits some of them. Found here are approximately 37,000 clones, about 83% of them singletons; the top ten hold less than 20%. The material was PBMCs, obtained around atezolizumab (anti-PD-L1) treatment. The receptors originated from a man aged 60 to 75 with urothelial cancer.

The chain links TRBV11-3 to TRBJ2-2; D remains unclear. The CDR3 covers 14 residues. Trimming shortened V by 4 bases and J by 3 bases, and 9 bases separated the two germline ends. Per germline, CDR1 SGHNT and CDR2 YENEEA. The CDR3 coding sequence is TGTGCCAGCAGCTCAACTCTGGACACCGGGGAGCTGTTTTTT. This gives the protein CASSSTLDTGELFF.

J is TRBJ2-1 and V is TRBV10-1, with a possible D match to TRBD1 (6 bases). The germline V gene encodes CDR1 WNHNN and CDR2 SYGVQD (reference sequence). The V end was cut by 5 bases, the J end by 3 bases, with 8 bases between. The CDR3 contains 13 residues. Here the CDR3 DNA reads TGCGCCAGCAGTTTGGACAGCTACAATGAGCAGTTCTTC. It specifies CASSLDSYNEQFF.

The chain recombines TRBV6-5 with TRBJ2-7; weak D call: TRBD1 (5 bases). The CDR3 has 13 amino acids. Germline V lookup: CDR1 MNHEY, CDR2 SVGAGI. Between the trimmed V and J ends, which lost 2 bases and 6 bases, there was a span of 11 bases. As DNA, the CDR3 is TGTGCCAGCAGTTACGGCAGGGTGAGCGAGCAGTACTTC. It translates to CASSYGRVSEQYF.

DNA for the CDR3: TGTGCCAGCTCAGCTTGGGGCTATAACTACGAGCAGTACTTC. This codes for CASSAWGYNYEQYF. The V and J genes are TRBV6-4 and TRBJ2-7, with D maybe TRBD1 (5 bases). Germline V lookup: CDR1 MRHNA, CDR2 SNTAGT. Deletions cut 8 bases from V and 3 bases from J, with 17 bases between. The CDR3 spans 14 residues.

This rearrangement joins TRBV28 to TRBJ2-1, with TRBD1 matching over 10 bases. The CDR3 loop spans 17 amino acids. Germline CDR1 MDHEN, CDR2 SYDVKM. Trimming removed 3 bases from V and 5 bases from J; junction bases left unmatched: 10. The CDR3 DNA is TGTGCCAGCAGTTTCTTCCTCGGGGACAGGGGACACAATGAGCAGTTCTTC. Its protein product is CASSFFLGDRGHNEQFF.

The rearrangement uses TRBV11-2 and TRBJ1-5, with D maybe TRBD1 (6 bases). CDR3 length: 14 amino acids. Trimming shortened V by 3 bases and J by 7 bases, and 13 bases separated the two germline ends. CDR1 SGHAT and CDR2 FQNNGV come from the germline V gene. The CDR3 nucleotides are TGTGCCAGCAGCTTGGAGCCCACAGGGCAGCCCCAGCATTTT. Its protein is CASSLEPTGQPQHF.

The gene calls are TRBV2 and TRBJ2-3; 7 nucleotides line up with TRBD2. Germline V lookup: CDR1 SNHLY, CDR2 FYNNEI. Germline trimming cut 3 bases from V and 5 bases from J; bases unmatched to any gene: 14. The length of the CDR3 is 17 residues. The CDR3 loop reads CASSDPLAASTVDTQYF. The CDR3 bases are TGTGCCAGCAGTGACCCCCTAGCGGCATCGACGGTAGATACGCAGTATTTT.

The chain has TRBV5-6 and TRBJ1-4; D gene ambiguous. Germline-derived CDR1 and CDR2 are SGHDT and YYEEEE. Trimming removed 2 bases at V and 4 bases at J, with 6 bases between. The CDR3 loop spans 13 amino acids. This CDR3 reads CASSFPGNEKLFF. The CDR3 DNA sequence: TGTGCCAGCAGCTTTCCGGGTAATGAAAAACTGTTTTTT.

The chain combines TRBV12-2 with TRBJ2-2; TRBD1 reflects the table's D call only, with no check against the DNA. TRBV12-2 is a documented pseudogene. The CDR3 runs to 14 residues. The CDR3, as DNA: TGTGCAAGTCGCTTAGTCCAGGGTTCCGGGGAGCTGTTTTTT. It encodes CASRLVQGSGELFF.